The source of this TCR beta chain is a study of beta chain features in type 1 diabetes. Study background: When patients were set against healthy donors, age, gender and cell yields were similar.

Study-wide results and limits: Sequencing from cDNA could over-represent high-TCR-expressing cells.

In germline, CDR1 is MDHEN, CDR2 SYDVKM. The ends were cut back, 6 bases at V and 2 bases at J, with 14 bases in the middle. The CDR3 is made up of 14 amino acids. The whole isolated RNA underwent reverse transcription, so sequencing captured expressed TCRB transcripts. Method: immunoSEQ multiplex PCR; TCRdb's copy keeps in-frame clones and lacks some. The repertoire holds fewer than 650,000 clones, with around a sixth as singletons. Sorting based on CD45RO/CCR7/CD25/CD127/CD95/CD27 separated CD4+ naive, central memory, regulatory and stem cell-like memory cells. As regards this clone: Its antigen is not identified.

The sequence was obtained from a man aged 18-30 years in good health. The rearrangement uses TRBV28 and TRBJ2-7; TRBD1 is a possible D gene (6 bases). The specimen was naive CD4+ T cells from blood. The CDR3 nucleotides read TGTGCCAGCAGCCCCTACGGACAGACCTACGAGCAGTACTTC. Translation: CASSPYGQTYEQYF.